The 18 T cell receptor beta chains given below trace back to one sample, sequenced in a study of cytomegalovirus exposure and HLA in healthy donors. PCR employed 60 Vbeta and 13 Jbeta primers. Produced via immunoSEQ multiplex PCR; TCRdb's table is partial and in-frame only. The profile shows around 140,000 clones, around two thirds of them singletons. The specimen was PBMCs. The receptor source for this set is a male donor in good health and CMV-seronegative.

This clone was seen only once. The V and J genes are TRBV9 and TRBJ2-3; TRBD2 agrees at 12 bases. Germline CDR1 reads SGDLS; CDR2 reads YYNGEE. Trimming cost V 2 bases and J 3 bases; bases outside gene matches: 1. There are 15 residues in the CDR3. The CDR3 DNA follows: TGTGCCAGCAGCGTGACTAGCGGGGGTACAGATACGCAGTATTTT. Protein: CASSVTSGGTDTQYF.

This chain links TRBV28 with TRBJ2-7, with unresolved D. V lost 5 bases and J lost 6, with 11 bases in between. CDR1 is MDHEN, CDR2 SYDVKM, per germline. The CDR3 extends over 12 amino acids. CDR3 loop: CASSLQVCEQYF. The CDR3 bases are TGTGCCAGCAGTCTCCAGGTTTGCGAGCAGTACTTC.

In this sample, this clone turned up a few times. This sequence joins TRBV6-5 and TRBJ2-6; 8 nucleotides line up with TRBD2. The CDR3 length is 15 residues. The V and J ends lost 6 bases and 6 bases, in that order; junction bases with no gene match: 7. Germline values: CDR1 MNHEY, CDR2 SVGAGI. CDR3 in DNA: TGTGCCAGCAGCCGGGGGGGACCTATGGCCAACGTCCTGACTTTC. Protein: CASSRGGPMANVLTF.

CDR3 nucleotide sequence: TGTGCCAGCAGTGAATTCGGAGCGGGGGCCCTCTCCTACAATGAGCAGTTCTTC. It encodes CASSEFGAGALSYNEQFF. J is TRBJ2-1 and V is TRBV2; 8 nucleotides line up with TRBD2. CDR1 and CDR2 (germline): SNHLY, FYNNEI. V shed 2 bases, J shed 0 bases, and the junction held 9 bases outside the gene matches. This CDR3 spans 18 amino acids. Full variable domain (outside the CDR3, taken from reference TRBV2 and TRBJ2-1): EPEVTQTPSHQVTQMGQEVILRCVPISNHLYFYWYRQILGQKVEFLVSFYNNEISEKSEIFDDQFSVERPDGSNFTLKIRSTKLEDSAMYFCASSEFGAGALSYNEQFFGPGTRLTVL.

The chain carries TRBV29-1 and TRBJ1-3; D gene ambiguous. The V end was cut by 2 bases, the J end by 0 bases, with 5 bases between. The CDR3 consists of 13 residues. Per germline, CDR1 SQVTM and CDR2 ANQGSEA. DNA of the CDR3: TGCAGCGTTGAACTTAGCTCTGGAAACACCATATATTTT. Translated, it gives CSVELSSGNTIYF.

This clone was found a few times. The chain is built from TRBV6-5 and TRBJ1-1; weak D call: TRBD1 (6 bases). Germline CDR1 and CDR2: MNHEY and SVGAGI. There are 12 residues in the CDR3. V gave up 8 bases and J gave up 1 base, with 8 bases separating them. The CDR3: CASGRGNTEAFF. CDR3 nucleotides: TGTGCCAGCGGCAGGGGGAACACTGAAGCTTTCTTT.

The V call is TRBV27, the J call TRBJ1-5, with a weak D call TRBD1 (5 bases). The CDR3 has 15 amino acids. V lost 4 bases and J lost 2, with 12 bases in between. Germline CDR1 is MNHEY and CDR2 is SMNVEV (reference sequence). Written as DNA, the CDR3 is TGTGCCAGCAGTTCGGACACCAGGGGCAATCAGCCCCAGCATTTT. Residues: CASSSDTRGNQPQHF.

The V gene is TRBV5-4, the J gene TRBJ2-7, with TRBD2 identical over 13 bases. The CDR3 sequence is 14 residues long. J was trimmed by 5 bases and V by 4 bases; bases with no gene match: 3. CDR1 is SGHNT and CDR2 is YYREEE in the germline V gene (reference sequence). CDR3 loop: CASSPGLAGNEQYF. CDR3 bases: TGTGCCAGCAGCCCGGGACTAGCGGGGAACGAGCAGTACTTC. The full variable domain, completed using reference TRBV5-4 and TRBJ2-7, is ETGVTQSPTHLIKTRGQQVTLRCSSQSGHNTVSWYQQALGQGPQFIFQYYREEENGRGNFPPRFSGLQFPNYSSELNVNALELDDSALYLCASSPGLAGNEQYFGPGTRLTVT.

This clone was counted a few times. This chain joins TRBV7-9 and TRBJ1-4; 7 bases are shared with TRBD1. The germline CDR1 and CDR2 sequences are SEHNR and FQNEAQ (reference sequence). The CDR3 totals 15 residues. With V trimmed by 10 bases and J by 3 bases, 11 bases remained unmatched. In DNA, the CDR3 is TGTGCCACCAAGAGGAAGGGGGCCCCTAATGAAAAACTGTTTTTT. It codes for CATKRKGAPNEKLFF.

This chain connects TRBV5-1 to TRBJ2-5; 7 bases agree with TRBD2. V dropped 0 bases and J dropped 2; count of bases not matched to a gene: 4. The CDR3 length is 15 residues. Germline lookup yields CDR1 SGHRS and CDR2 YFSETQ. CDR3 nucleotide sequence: TGCGCCAGCAGCTTGGGTGCTAGCGGACAAGAGACCCAGTACTTC. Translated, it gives CASSLGASGQETQYF.

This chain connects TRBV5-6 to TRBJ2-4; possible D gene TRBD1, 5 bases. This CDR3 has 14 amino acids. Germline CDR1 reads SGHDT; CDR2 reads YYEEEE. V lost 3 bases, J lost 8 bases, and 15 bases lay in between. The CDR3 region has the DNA TGTGCCAGCAGCTCTCTCCAGGGTGCTGACATTCAGTACTTC. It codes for CASSSLQGADIQYF.

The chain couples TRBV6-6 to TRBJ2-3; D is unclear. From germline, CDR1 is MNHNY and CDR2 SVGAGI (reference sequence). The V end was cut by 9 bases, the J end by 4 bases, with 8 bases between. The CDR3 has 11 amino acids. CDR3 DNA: TGTGCCAGTGGAGAGGCAGATACGCAGTATTTT. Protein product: CASGEADTQYF.

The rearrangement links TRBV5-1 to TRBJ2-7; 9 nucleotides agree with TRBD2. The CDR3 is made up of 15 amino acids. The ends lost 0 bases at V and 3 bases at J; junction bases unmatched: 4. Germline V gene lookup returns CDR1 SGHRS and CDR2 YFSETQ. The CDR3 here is CASSLGLAGDYEQYF. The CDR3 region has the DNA TGCGCCAGCAGCTTGGGATTAGCGGGGGACTACGAGCAGTACTTC.

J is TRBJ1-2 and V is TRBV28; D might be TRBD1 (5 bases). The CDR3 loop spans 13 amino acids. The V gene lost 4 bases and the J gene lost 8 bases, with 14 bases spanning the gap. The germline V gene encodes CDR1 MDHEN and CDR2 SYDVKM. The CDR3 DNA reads TGTGCCAGCAGTTCCCCCGGACATCCGGGCTACACCTTC. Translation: CASSSPGHPGYTF.

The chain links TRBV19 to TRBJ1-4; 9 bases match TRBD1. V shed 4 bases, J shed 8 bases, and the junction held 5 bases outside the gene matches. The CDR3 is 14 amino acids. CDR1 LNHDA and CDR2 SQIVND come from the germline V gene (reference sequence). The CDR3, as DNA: TGTGCCAGTAGTAACAGGGGGCGAGAAGAAAAACTGTTTTTT. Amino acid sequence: CASSNRGREEKLFF.

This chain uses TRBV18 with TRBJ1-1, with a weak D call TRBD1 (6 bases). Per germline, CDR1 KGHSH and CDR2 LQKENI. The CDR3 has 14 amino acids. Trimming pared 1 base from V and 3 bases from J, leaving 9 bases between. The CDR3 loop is CASSPQNRDTEAFF. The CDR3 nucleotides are TGTGCCAGCTCACCACAGAACAGGGACACTGAAGCTTTCTTT.

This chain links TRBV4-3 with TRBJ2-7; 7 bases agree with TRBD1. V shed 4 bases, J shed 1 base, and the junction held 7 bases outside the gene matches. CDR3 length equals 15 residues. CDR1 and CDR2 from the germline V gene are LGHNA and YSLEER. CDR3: CASSPNRDRSYEQYF. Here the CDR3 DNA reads TGCGCCAGCAGCCCTAATCGGGACAGATCCTACGAGCAGTACTTC.

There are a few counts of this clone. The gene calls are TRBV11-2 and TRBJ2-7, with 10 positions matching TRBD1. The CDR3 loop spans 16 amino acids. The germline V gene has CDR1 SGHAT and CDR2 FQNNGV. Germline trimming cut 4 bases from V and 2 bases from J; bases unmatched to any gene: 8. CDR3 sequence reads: CASSSRWGTGAYEQYF. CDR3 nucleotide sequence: TGTGCCAGCAGCTCTCGGTGGGGGACAGGGGCCTACGAGCAGTACTTC.